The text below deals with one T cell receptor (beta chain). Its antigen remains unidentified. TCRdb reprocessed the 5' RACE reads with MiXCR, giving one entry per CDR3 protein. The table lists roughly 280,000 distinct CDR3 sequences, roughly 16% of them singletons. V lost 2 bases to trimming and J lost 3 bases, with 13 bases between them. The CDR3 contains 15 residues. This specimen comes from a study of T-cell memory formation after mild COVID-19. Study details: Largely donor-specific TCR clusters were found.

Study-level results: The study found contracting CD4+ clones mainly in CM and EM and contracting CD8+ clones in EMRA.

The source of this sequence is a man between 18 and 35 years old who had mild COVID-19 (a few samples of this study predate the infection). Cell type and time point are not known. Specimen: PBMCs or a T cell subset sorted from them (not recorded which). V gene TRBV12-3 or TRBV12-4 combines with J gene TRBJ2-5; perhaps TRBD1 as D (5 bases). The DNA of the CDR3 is TGTGCCAGCAGTTTATGGGTCCAGGGTGAAGAGACCCAGTACTTC. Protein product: CASSLWVQGEETQYF.